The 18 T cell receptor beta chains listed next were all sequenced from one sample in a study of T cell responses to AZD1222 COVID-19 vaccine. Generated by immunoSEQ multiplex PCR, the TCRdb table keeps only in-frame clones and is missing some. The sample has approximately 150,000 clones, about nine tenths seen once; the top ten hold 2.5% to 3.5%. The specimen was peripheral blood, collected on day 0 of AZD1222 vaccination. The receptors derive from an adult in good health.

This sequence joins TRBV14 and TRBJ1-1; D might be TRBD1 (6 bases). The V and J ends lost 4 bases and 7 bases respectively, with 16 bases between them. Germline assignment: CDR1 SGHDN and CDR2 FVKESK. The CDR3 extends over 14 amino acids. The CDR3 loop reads CASSLRPGDGEAFF. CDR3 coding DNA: TGTGCCAGCAGCCTAAGACCAGGGGACGGTGAAGCTTTCTTT.

CDR3 region: CASSDRGGTGNTIYF. The CDR3, as DNA: TGTGCCAGCAGCGACAGGGGAGGAACTGGAAACACCATATATTTT. The chain recombines TRBV9 with TRBJ1-3, with 7 bases that match TRBD1. This CDR3 is 15 amino acids long. Trimming at V came to 3 bases and at J to 2 bases, leaving 5 bases not matched to a gene. Per germline, CDR1 SGDLS and CDR2 YYNGEE. Filled out from reference TRBV9 and TRBJ1-3, the complete variable domain reads DSGVTQTPKHLITATGQRVTLRCSPRSGDLSVYWYQQSLDQGLQFLIQYYNGEERAKGNILERFSAQQFPDLHSELNLSSLELGDSALYFCASSDRGGTGNTIYFGEGSWLTVV.

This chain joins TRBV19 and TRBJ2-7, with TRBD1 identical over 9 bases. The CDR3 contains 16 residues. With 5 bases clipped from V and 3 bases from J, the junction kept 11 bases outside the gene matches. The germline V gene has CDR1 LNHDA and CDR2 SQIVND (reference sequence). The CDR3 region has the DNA TGTGCCAGTAGTCTGAACCCGGGACAGGGAGTCTACGAGCAGTACTTC. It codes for CASSLNPGQGVYEQYF.

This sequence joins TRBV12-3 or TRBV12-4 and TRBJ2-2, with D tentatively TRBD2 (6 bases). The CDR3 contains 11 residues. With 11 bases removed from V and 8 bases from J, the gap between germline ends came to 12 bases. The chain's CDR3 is CAGLSGGELFF. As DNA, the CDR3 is TGTGCCGGGCTCAGCGGGGGGGAGCTGTTTTTT.

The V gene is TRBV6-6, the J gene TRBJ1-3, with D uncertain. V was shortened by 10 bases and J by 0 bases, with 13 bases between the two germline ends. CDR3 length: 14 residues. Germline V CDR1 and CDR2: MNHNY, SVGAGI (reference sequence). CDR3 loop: CATRPASSGNTIYF. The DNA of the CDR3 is TGTGCCACCCGGCCGGCGAGCTCTGGAAACACCATATATTTT.

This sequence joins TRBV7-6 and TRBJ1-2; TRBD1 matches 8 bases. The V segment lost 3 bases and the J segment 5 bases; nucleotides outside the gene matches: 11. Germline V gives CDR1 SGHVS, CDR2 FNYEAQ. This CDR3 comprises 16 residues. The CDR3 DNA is TGTGCCAGCAGCTTGGGGCAGGGGGCGAACCCTTATGGCTACACCTTC. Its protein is CASSLGQGANPYGYTF. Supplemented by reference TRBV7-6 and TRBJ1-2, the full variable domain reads GAGVSQSPRYKVTKRGQDVALRCDPISGHVSLYWYRQALGQGPEFLTYFNYEAQQDKSGLPNDRFSAERPEGSISTLTIQRTEQRDSAMYRCASSLGQGANPYGYTFGSGTRLTVV.

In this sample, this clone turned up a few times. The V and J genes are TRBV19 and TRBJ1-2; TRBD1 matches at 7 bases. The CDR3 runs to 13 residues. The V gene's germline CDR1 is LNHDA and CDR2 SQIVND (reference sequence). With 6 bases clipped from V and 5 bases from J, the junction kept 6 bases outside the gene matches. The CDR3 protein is CASSTTGDYGYTF. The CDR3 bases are TGTGCCAGTAGCACCACAGGGGATTATGGCTACACCTTC.

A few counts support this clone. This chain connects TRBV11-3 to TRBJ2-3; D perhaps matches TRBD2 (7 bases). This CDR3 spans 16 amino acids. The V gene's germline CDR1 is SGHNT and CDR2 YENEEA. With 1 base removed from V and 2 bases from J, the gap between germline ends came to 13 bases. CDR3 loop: CASSLVSGGDTDTQYF. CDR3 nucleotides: TGTGCCAGCAGCTTAGTGTCGGGGGGCGACACAGATACGCAGTATTTT.

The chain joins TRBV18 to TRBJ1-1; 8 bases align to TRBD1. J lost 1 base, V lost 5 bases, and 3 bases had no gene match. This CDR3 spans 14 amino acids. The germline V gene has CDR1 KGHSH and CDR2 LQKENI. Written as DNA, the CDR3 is TGTGCCAGCTCAAACCAGGGGGCGAACACTGAAGCTTTCTTT. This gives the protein CASSNQGANTEAFF.

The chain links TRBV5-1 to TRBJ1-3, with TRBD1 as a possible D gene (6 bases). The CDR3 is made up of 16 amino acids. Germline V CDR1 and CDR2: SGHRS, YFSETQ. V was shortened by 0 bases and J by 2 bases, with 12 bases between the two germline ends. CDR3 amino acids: CASSLARQGPGNTIYF. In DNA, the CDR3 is TGCGCCAGCAGCTTGGCCCGCCAGGGGCCTGGAAACACCATATATTTT.

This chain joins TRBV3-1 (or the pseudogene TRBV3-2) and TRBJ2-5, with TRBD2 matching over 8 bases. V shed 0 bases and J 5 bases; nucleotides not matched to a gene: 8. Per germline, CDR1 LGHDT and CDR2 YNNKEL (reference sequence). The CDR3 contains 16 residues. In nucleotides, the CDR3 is TGTGCCAGCAGCCAAGATAACGGGGGGGCCTCTGAGACCCAGTACTTC. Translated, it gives CASSQDNGGASETQYF.

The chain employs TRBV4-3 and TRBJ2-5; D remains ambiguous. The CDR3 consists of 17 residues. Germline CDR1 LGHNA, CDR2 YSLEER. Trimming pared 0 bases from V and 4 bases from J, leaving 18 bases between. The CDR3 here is CASSQDAAKGSPETQYF. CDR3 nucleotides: TGCGCCAGCAGCCAAGACGCAGCGAAGGGTTCTCCAGAGACCCAGTACTTC.

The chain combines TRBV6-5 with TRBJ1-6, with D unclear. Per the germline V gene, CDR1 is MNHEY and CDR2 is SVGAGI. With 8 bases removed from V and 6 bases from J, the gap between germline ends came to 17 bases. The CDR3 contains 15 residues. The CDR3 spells CASRPDALGNSPLHF. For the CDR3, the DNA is TGTGCCAGCCGGCCGGACGCGCTTGGTAATTCACCCCTCCACTTT.

The DNA of the CDR3 is TGTGCCAGCAGAAAGGACAGGGGAGATGCTCAGCCCCAGCATTTT. Amino acids: CASRKDRGDAQPQHF. The J gene is TRBJ1-5, the V gene TRBV2, with 9 bases fitting TRBD1. The CDR3 has 15 residues. CDR1 is SNHLY and CDR2 is FYNNEI in the germline V gene. Trimming cost V 6 bases and J 6 bases; bases outside gene matches: 9.

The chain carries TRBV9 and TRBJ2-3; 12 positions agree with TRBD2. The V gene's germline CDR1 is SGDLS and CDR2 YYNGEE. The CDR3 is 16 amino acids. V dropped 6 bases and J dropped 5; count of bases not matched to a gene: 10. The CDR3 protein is CASTPSGGAAVDTQYF. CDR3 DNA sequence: TGTGCCAGCACCCCTAGCGGGGGGGCTGCGGTAGATACGCAGTATTTT. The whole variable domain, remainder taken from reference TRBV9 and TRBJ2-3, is DSGVTQTPKHLITATGQRVTLRCSPRSGDLSVYWYQQSLDQGLQFLIQYYNGEERAKGNILERFSAQQFPDLHSELNLSSLELGDSALYFCASTPSGGAAVDTQYFGPGTRLTVL.

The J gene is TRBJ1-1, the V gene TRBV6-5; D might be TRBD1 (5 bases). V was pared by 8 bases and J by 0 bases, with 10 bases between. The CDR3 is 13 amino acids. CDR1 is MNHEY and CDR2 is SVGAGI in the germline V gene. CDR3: CASWGSLNTEAFF. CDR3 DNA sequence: TGTGCCAGCTGGGGGAGTTTGAACACTGAAGCTTTCTTT.

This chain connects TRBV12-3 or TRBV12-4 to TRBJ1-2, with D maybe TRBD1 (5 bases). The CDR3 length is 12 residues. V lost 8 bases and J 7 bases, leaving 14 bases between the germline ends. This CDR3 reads CASGPGPGGYTF. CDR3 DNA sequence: TGTGCCAGCGGCCCGGGACCGGGTGGCTACACCTTC.

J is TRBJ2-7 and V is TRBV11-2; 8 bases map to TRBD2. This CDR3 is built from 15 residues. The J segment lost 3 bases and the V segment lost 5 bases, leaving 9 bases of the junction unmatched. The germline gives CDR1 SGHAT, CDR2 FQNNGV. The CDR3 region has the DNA TGTGCCAGCAGCCCACGACGGACTAGCAGCTACGAGCAGTACTTC. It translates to CASSPRRTSSYEQYF.